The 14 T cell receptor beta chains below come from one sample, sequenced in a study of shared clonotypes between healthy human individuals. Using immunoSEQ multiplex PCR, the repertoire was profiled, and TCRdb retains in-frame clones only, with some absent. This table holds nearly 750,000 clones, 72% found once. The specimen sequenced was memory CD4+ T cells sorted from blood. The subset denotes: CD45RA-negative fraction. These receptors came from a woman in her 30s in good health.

The CDR3 DNA reads TGTGCCAGCAGCAAGGGGACTAGCGGGAGCGGGGAAGAGACCCAGTACTTC. Its translation is CASSKGTSGSGEETQYF. The chain links TRBV5-4 to TRBJ2-5; 14 nucleotides align to TRBD2. The junction had 8 bases not matched to a gene; V was cut back by 4 bases and J by 3 bases. CDR3 length equals 17 residues. Germline values: CDR1 SGHNT, CDR2 YYREEE (reference sequence).

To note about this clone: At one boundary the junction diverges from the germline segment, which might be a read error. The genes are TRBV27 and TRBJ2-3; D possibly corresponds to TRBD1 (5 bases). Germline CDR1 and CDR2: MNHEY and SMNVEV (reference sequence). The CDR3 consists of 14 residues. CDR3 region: CASAKGLDTDAQYF. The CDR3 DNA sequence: TGTGCCAGTGCTAAGGGGTTGGACACAGATGCGCAGTATTTT.

CDR3 region: CASKAAGGRVAKNIQYF. The CDR3 coding sequence is TGCGCCAGCAAGGCAGCGGGAGGCCGGGTAGCCAAAAACATTCAGTACTTC. The J gene is TRBJ2-4, the V gene TRBV5-1, with 9 nucleotides matching TRBD2. Germline trimming cut 6 bases from V and 0 bases from J; bases unmatched to any gene: 10. CDR1 and CDR2 from the germline V gene are SGHRS and YFSETQ. The CDR3 is 17 amino acids. The complete variable domain, with remaining parts taken from reference TRBV5-1 and TRBJ2-4, reads KAGVTQTPRYLIKTRGQQVTLSCSPISGHRSVSWYQQTPGQGLQFLFEYFSETQRNKGNFPGRFSGRQFSNSRSEMNVSTLELGDSALYLCASKAAGGRVAKNIQYFGAGTRLSVL.

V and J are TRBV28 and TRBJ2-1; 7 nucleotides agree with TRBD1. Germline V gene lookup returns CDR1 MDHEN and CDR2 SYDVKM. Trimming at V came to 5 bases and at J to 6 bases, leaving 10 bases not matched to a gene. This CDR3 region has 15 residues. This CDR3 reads CASSQTGAIINEQFF. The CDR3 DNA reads TGTGCCAGCAGTCAAACAGGGGCAATCATCAATGAGCAGTTCTTC.

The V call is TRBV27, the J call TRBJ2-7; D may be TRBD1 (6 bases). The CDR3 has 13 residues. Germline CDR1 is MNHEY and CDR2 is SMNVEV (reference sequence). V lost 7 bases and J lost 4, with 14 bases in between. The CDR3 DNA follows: TGTGCCAGCACTGGACAGAAACCTTACGAGCAGTACTTC. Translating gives CASTGQKPYEQYF.

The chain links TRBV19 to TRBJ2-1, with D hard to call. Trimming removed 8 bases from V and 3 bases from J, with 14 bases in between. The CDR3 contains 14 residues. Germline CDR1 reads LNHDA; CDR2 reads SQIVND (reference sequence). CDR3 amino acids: CASLSGESYNEQFF. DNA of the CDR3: TGTGCCAGTCTCTCGGGCGAGAGCTACAATGAGCAGTTCTTC.

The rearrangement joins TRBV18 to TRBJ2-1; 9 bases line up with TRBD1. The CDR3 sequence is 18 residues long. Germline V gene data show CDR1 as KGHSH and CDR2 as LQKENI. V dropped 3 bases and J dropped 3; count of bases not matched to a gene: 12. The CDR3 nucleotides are TGTGCCAGCTCACCGGACAGGGGCCTACCTCCGAACTACAATGAGCAGTTCTTC. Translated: CASSPDRGLPPNYNEQFF.

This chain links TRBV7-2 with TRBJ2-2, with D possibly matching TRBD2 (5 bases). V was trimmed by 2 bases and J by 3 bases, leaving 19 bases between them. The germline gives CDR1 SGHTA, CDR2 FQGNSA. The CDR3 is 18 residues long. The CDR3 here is CASSLWPAVERHTGELFF. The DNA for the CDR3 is TGTGCCAGCAGCTTATGGCCAGCGGTAGAAAGACACACCGGGGAGCTGTTTTTT.

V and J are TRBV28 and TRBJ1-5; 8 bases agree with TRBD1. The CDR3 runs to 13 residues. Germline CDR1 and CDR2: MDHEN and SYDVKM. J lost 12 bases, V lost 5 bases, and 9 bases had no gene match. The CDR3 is CASSLQVTGGQHF. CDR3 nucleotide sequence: TGTGCCAGCAGTCTCCAAGTCACAGGGGGCCAGCATTTT.

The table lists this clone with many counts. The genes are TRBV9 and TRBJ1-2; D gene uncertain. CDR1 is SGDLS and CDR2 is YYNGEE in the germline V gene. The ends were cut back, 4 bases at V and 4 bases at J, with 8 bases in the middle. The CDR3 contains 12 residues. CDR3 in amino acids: CASSPGPYGYTF. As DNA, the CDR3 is TGTGCCAGCAGCCCCGGTCCCTATGGCTACACCTTC.

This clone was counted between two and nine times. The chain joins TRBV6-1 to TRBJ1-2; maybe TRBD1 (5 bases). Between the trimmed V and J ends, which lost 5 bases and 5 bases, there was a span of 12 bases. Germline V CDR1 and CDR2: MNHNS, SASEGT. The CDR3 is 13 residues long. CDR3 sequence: CASSQADSYGYTF. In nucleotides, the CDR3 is TGTGCCAGCAGTCAGGCCGACAGTTATGGCTACACCTTC.

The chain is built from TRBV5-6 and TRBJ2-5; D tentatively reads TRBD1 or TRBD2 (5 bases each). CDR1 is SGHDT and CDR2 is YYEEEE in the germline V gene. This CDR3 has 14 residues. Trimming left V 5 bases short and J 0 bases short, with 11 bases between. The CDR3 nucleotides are TGTGCCAGCAGGGGGACCCTGTACCAAGAGACCCAGTACTTC. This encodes CASRGTLYQETQYF. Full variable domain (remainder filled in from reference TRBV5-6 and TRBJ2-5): DAGVTQSPTHLIKTRGQQVTLRCSPKSGHDTVSWYQQALGQGPQFIFQYYEEEERQRGNFPDRFSGHQFPNYSSELNVNALLLGDSALYLCASRGTLYQETQYFGPGTRLLVL.

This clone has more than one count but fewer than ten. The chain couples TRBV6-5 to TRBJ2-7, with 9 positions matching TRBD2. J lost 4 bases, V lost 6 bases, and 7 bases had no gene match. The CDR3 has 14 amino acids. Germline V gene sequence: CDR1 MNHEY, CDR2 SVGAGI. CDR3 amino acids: CASSAGLANYEQYF. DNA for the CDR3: TGTGCCAGCAGCGCGGGACTAGCAAATTACGAGCAGTACTTC.

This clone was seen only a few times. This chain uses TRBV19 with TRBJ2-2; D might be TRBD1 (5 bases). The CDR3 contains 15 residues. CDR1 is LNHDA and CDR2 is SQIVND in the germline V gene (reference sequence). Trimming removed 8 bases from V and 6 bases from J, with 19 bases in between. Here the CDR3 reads CASGLGNQGPGELFF. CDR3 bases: TGTGCCAGTGGGTTGGGGAACCAGGGTCCCGGGGAGCTGTTTTTT.